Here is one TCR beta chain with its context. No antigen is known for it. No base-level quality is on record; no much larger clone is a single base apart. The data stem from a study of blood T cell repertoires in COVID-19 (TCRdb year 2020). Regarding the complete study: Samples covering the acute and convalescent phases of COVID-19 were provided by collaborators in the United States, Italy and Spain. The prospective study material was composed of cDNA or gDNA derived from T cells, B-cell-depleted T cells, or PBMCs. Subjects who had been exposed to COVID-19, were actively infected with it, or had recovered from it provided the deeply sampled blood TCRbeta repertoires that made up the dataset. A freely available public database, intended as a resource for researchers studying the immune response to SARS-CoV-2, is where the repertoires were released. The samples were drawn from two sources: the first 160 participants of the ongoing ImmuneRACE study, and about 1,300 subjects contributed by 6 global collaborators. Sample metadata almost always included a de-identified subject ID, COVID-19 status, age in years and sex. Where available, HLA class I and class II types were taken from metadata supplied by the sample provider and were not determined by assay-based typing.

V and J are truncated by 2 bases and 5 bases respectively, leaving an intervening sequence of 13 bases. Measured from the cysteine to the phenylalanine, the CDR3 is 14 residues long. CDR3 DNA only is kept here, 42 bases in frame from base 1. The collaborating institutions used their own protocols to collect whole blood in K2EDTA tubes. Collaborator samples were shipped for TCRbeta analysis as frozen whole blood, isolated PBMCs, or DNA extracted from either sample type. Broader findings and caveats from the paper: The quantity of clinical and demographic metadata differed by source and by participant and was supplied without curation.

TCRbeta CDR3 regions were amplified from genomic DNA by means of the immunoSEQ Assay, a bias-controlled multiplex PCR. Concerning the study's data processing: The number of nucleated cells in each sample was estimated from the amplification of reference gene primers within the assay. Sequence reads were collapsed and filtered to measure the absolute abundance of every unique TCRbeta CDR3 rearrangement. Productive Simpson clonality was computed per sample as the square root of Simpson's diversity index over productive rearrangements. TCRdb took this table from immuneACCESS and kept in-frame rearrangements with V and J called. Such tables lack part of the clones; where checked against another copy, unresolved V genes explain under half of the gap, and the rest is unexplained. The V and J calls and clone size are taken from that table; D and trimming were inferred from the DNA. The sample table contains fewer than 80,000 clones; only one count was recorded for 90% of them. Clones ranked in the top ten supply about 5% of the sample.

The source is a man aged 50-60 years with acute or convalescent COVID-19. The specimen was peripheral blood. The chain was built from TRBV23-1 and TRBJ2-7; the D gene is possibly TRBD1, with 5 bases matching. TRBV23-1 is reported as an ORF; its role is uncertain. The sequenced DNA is TGCGCCAGCAGTCAAAGGGGTTACGTTGACGAGCAGTACTTC. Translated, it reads CASSQRGYVDEQYF.